This is a list of T cell receptor beta chains from one sample in a study of T cells in Graves' hyperthyroidism and ophthalmopathy. MiXCR, run by TCRdb on the multiplex PCR reads, gives a single entry per CDR3 protein. The data hold 300,000 to 400,000 distinct CDR3 sequences, with about 20% observed a single time. The sample comprised blood. Receptors were obtained from a woman aged 50 to 60 with Graves' hyperthyroidism. The CDR3 runs from the conserved cysteine through the conserved F or W. Each record gives: CDR3 protein, CDR3 DNA, clone size, V gene, D gene, J gene. The D gene is left open where the match is weak. The size field is filled for only some rows; it gives once, few, many or a size class.

CDR3aa: CASSHRAGDGYTF
CDR3nt: TGTGCCAGCAGCCATAGGGCAGGAGATGGCTACACCTTC
abundance: few
v_gene: TRBV7-9
d_gene: NA
j_gene: TRBJ1-2

CDR3aa: CASSFWGGTQETQYF
CDR3nt: TGTGCCAGCAGTTTCTGGGGGGGAACTCAAGAGACCCAGTACTTC
abundance: many
v_gene: TRBV28
d_gene: TRBD2
j_gene: TRBJ2-5

CDR3aa: CASSWTSGSLDTQYF
CDR3nt: TGCGCCAGCAGCTGGACTAGCGGGAGCTTAGATACGCAGTATTTT
abundance: many
v_gene: TRBV5-1
d_gene: TRBD2
j_gene: TRBJ2-3

CDR3aa: CASSPWTSGGETQYF
CDR3nt: TGTGCCAGCAGCCCTTGGACTAGCGGGGGGGAGACCCAGTACTTC
abundance: many
v_gene: TRBV11-2
d_gene: TRBD2
j_gene: TRBJ2-5

CDR3aa: CASSVTGTNTGELFF
CDR3nt: TGTGCCAGCAGTGTAACCGGGACTAACACCGGGGAGCTGTTTTTT
abundance: NA
v_gene: TRBV6-2/TRBV6-3
d_gene: NA
j_gene: TRBJ2-2

CDR3aa: CSAQSAGVDNEQFF
CDR3nt: TGCAGTGCCCAATCAGCGGGAGTTGACAATGAGCAGTTCTTC
abundance: few
v_gene: TRBV20-1
d_gene: TRBD2
j_gene: TRBJ2-1

CDR3aa: CASSLSGQGTGELFF
CDR3nt: TGCGCCAGCAGCTTGTCTGGCCAGGGTACCGGGGAGCTGTTTTTT
abundance: NA
v_gene: TRBV5-1
d_gene: NA
j_gene: TRBJ2-2

CDR3aa: CASSEEVRGSDGYTF
CDR3nt: TGTGCCAGCAGTGAAGAGGTCAGGGGATCTGATGGCTACACCTTC
abundance: many
v_gene: TRBV6-1
d_gene: NA
j_gene: TRBJ1-2

CDR3aa: CSARDRGSAGELFF
CDR3nt: TGCAGTGCTAGAGACAGGGGATCGGCCGGGGAGCTGTTTTTT
abundance: many
v_gene: TRBV20-1
d_gene: NA
j_gene: TRBJ2-2

CDR3aa: CASRRSGTDTQYF
CDR3nt: TGTGCCAGCAGGCGATCTGGCACAGATACGCAGTATTTT
abundance: NA
v_gene: TRBV27
d_gene: NA
j_gene: TRBJ2-3

CDR3aa: CSVVDTEAFF
CDR3nt: TGCAGCGTTGTGGACACTGAAGCTTTCTTT
abundance: NA
v_gene: TRBV29-1
d_gene: NA
j_gene: TRBJ1-1

CDR3aa: CASSDTTSVGSETQYF
CDR3nt: TGTGCCAGCAGTGATACAACTAGCGTGGGCTCGGAGACCCAGTACTTC
abundance: few
v_gene: TRBV2
d_gene: TRBD2
j_gene: TRBJ2-5

CDR3aa: CASSPRGTGTSYGYTF
CDR3nt: TGTGCCAGCAGCCCAAGGGGGACAGGAACTTCCTATGGCTACACCTTC
abundance: NA
v_gene: TRBV7-9
d_gene: TRBD1
j_gene: TRBJ1-2

CDR3aa: CASSATGTNEKLFF
CDR3nt: TGTGCCAGCAGTGCCACGGGAACTAATGAAAAACTGTTTTTT
abundance: many
v_gene: TRBV12-3/TRBV12-4
d_gene: NA
j_gene: TRBJ1-4

CDR3aa: CASSPRDRNTDTQYF
CDR3nt: TGTGCCAGCAGTCCCCGGGACCGAAACACAGATACGCAGTATTTT
abundance: NA
v_gene: TRBV12-3/TRBV12-4
d_gene: NA
j_gene: TRBJ2-3

CDR3aa: CAISEFLQQGMSNQPQHF
CDR3nt: TGTGCCATCAGTGAGTTTTTGCAACAGGGCATGAGCAATCAGCCCCAGCATTTT
abundance: many
v_gene: TRBV10-3
d_gene: NA
j_gene: TRBJ1-5

CDR3aa: CASNPGPLGADTQYF
CDR3nt: TGCGCCAGCAACCCCGGGCCGTTGGGGGCAGATACGCAGTATTTT
abundance: few
v_gene: TRBV10-2
d_gene: NA
j_gene: TRBJ2-3

CDR3aa: CSAGVSGGAEAFF
CDR3nt: TGCAGTGCTGGCGTCTCAGGGGGAGCTGAAGCTTTCTTT
abundance: NA
v_gene: TRBV20-1
d_gene: TRBD1
j_gene: TRBJ1-1